These 20 T cell receptor beta chains were sequenced from one sample in a study of T cells after posttransplantation cyclophosphamide. Sequencing was performed with immunoSEQ multiplex PCR; in TCRdb, only in-frame clones are kept and a portion is missing. This table holds over 25,000 clones with no singletons; the top ten claim around 3%. Sequencing used PBMCs. Source of these receptors: a woman in her sixties or seventies in good health, CMV-negative, and a related stem cell transplant donor.

This clone was seen repeatedly, ten times or more. The rearrangement uses TRBV6-1 and TRBJ1-5, with TRBD1 identical over 7 bases. The germline V gene encodes CDR1 MNHNS and CDR2 SASEGT. The V segment lost 8 bases and the J segment 5 bases; nucleotides outside the gene matches: 6. CDR3 length: 13 amino acids. The chain's CDR3 is CASSDRKDQPQHF. CDR3 nucleotide sequence: TGTGCCAGCTCGGACAGGAAAGATCAGCCCCAGCATTTT.

This clone occurred a few times. The genes are TRBV6-5 and TRBJ1-2; D unclear. V shed 6 bases and J shed 0 bases, with 8 bases lying between them. This CDR3 has 13 amino acids. Germline values: CDR1 MNHEY, CDR2 SVGAGI. The chain's CDR3 is CASSRGTNYGYTF. CDR3 bases: TGTGCCAGCAGCCGCGGGACTAACTATGGCTACACCTTC.

This clone has at least ten counts. This chain uses TRBV6-5 with TRBJ1-5; D gene unclear. The ends were cut back, 0 bases at V and 7 bases at J, with 13 bases in the middle. CDR1 and CDR2 (germline): MNHEY, SVGAGI. The CDR3 extends over 15 amino acids. CDR3 sequence reads: CASSYSRGTGQPQHF. The CDR3 bases are TGTGCCAGCAGTTACTCTCGGGGAACGGGGCAGCCCCAGCATTTT.

This clone was counted ten times or more. The chain recombines TRBV9 with TRBJ1-2; a weak D match, TRBD1 (5 bases). Trimming left V 7 bases short and J 2 bases short, with 9 bases between. The CDR3 contains 12 residues. Germline V gene sequence: CDR1 SGDLS, CDR2 YYNGEE. In DNA, the CDR3 is TGTGCCAGCCGTCGGGGGAACTATGGCTACACCTTC. This encodes CASRRGNYGYTF.

This clone was detected ten times or more. The chain uses TRBV28 and TRBJ1-3, with 8 bases aligning to TRBD1. This CDR3 region has 16 residues. The junction had 6 bases not matched to a gene; V was cut back by 3 bases and J by 2 bases. Germline-derived CDR1 and CDR2 are MDHEN and SYDVKM. CDR3 amino acids: CASSFPMTGAGNTIYF. The DNA of the CDR3 is TGTGCCAGCAGTTTTCCGATGACAGGGGCTGGAAACACCATATATTTT.

The chain uses TRBV9 and TRBJ2-5, with 8 bases aligning to TRBD2. The CDR3 totals 15 residues. Trimming cost V 0 bases and J 5 bases; bases outside gene matches: 6. Germline values: CDR1 SGDLS, CDR2 YYNGEE. CDR3 protein: CASSVGSGIWETQYF. CDR3 in DNA: TGTGCCAGCAGCGTAGGTAGCGGGATATGGGAGACCCAGTACTTC.

This clone was observed many times. One end of the junction fails to match germline, which may point to a read error. The chain joins TRBV7-7 to TRBJ2-1; 11 bases align to TRBD2. The CDR3 spans 16 residues. Germline CDR1 reads SSHAT; CDR2 reads FNYEAQ (reference sequence). CDR3 sequence reads: CASSPSTSGVKGEQFF. The CDR3 region has the DNA TGTGCTAGCAGCCCCTCGACTAGCGGGGTAAAAGGTGAGCAGTTCTTC.

The V gene is TRBV7-2, the J gene TRBJ1-2, with D unclear. The CDR3 covers 13 residues. V was pared by 5 bases and J by 5 bases, with 12 bases between. Germline loops: CDR1 SGHTA, CDR2 FQGNSA. The CDR3 reads CASSPRADYGYTF. Here the CDR3 DNA reads TGTGCCAGCAGCCCAAGGGCCGATTATGGCTACACCTTC.

This clone appeared many times. The chain uses TRBV18 and TRBJ1-3; D call uncertain. Germline lookup yields CDR1 KGHSH and CDR2 LQKENI. This CDR3 has 16 amino acids. Trimming removed 2 bases at V and 0 bases at J, with 11 bases between. The CDR3 coding sequence is TGTGCCAGCTCACCAACGCGGGCCAGCTCTGGAAACACCATATATTTT. This gives the protein CASSPTRASSGNTIYF.

This clone was counted ten times or more. The chain joins TRBV6-6 to TRBJ2-1, with D possibly being TRBD1 (5 bases). This CDR3 region has 14 residues. V was trimmed by 5 bases and J by 0 bases, leaving 8 bases between them. The germline V gene encodes CDR1 MNHNY and CDR2 SVGAGI (reference sequence). The DNA of the CDR3 is TGTGCCAGCAGTAAGGGGTACTCCTACAATGAGCAGTTCTTC. It is translated as CASSKGYSYNEQFF.

This clone was seen repeatedly, ten times or more. The chain carries TRBV5-5 and TRBJ2-5, with D unresolved. V shed 6 bases and J shed 1 base, with 16 bases lying between them. Germline V gives CDR1 SGHKS, CDR2 YYEKEE (reference sequence). This CDR3 comprises 15 residues. CDR3 protein: CASTASVWSQETQYF. The CDR3 bases are TGTGCCAGCACCGCTTCGGTGTGGTCCCAAGAGACCCAGTACTTC.

There are many counts of this clone. The chain couples TRBV28 to TRBJ2-5, with 8 bases that match TRBD2. Germline-derived CDR1 and CDR2 are MDHEN and SYDVKM. J lost 6 bases, V lost 6 bases, and 15 bases had no gene match. The length of the CDR3 is 16 residues. CDR3 amino acids: CASRIPGTRGVKTQYF. Written as DNA, the CDR3 is TGTGCCAGCAGAATCCCCGGGACTAGAGGCGTCAAGACCCAGTACTTC.

This clone showed up many times. This chain uses TRBV30 with TRBJ1-1; D gene uncertain. With 0 bases removed from V and 0 bases from J, the gap between germline ends came to 14 bases. CDR3 length equals 16 residues. In germline, CDR1 is GTSNPN, CDR2 SVGIG (reference sequence). Here the CDR3 reads CAWSVVNAPMNTEAFF. The CDR3 region has the DNA TGTGCCTGGAGTGTAGTTAACGCACCTATGAACACTGAAGCTTTCTTT.

This clone occurred many times. The chain couples TRBV9 to TRBJ1-1; TRBD1 matches at 7 bases. The germline V gene encodes CDR1 SGDLS and CDR2 YYNGEE. CDR3 length: 16 residues. V shed 0 bases, J shed 5 bases, and the junction held 10 bases outside the gene matches. The CDR3 DNA is TGTGCCAGCAGCGTAGAGGAGTCAGGGGGTCTAACTGAAGCTTTCTTT. Its protein product is CASSVEESGGLTEAFF.

At least ten counts were recorded for this clone. The genes are TRBV6-1 and TRBJ2-1; 7 bases align to TRBD2. The junction had 9 bases not matched to a gene; V was cut back by 7 bases and J by 6 bases. Germline lookup yields CDR1 MNHNS and CDR2 SASEGT. The CDR3 consists of 14 residues. The CDR3 DNA reads TGTGCCAGCAATCGCGGGGGTGGCACCAATGAGCAGTTCTTC. Translation gives CASNRGGGTNEQFF.

The sample holds many counts of this clone. This chain joins TRBV28 and TRBJ2-1, with 9 bases that match TRBD1. The CDR3 sequence is 16 residues long. V was pared by 10 bases and J by 5 bases, with 15 bases of the junction left unmatched. Germline V gives CDR1 MDHEN, CDR2 SYDVKM. CDR3 DNA sequence: TGTGCCACCGAAACAGGGGGCCCTAGCCTGAACAATGAGCAGTTCTTC. Protein: CATETGGPSLNNEQFF.

The CDR3: CATSRGFGGGGEQYF. Here the CDR3 DNA reads TGTGCCACCAGCAGAGGGTTCGGGGGGGGCGGCGAGCAGTACTTC. The J gene is TRBJ2-7, the V gene TRBV15, with 8 positions matching TRBD2. Trimming at V came to 1 base and at J to 6 bases, leaving 8 bases not matched to a gene. The CDR3 is 15 amino acids. CDR1 and CDR2 from the germline V gene are LNHNV and YYDKDF (reference sequence).

This clone has a count of ten or more. V gene TRBV2 combines with J gene TRBJ1-2; maybe TRBD1 (5 bases). Trimming left V 7 bases short and J 4 bases short, with 13 bases between. Germline loops: CDR1 SNHLY, CDR2 FYNNEI. There are 13 residues in the CDR3. CDR3 amino acids: CASKAGSSYGYTF. CDR3 DNA: TGTGCCAGCAAGGCAGGGTCTAGCTATGGCTACACCTTC. Filled out from reference TRBV2 and TRBJ1-2, the complete variable domain reads EPEVTQTPSHQVTQMGQEVILRCVPISNHLYFYWYRQILGQKVEFLVSFYNNEISEKSEIFDDQFSVERPDGSNFTLKIRSTKLEDSAMYFCASKAGSSYGYTFGSGTRLTVV.

The chain combines TRBV6-5 with TRBJ1-2; D gene ambiguous. This CDR3 has 13 amino acids. CDR1 and CDR2 (germline): MNHEY, SVGAGI. The germline V and J ends were trimmed by 3 bases and 5 bases, with 10 bases remaining between them. The CDR3 spells CASSYGQRYGYTF. CDR3 DNA sequence: TGTGCCAGCAGTTATGGTCAGCGGTATGGCTACACCTTC.

This clone occurred many times. This CDR3 reads CASSSIAGRSYNEQFF. CDR3 nucleotide sequence: TGTGCCAGCAGTTCGATAGCGGGGCGATCCTACAATGAGCAGTTCTTC. V usage is TRBV5-6 and J usage is TRBJ2-1; 8 nucleotides line up with TRBD2. V shed 5 bases and J 1 base; nucleotides not matched to a gene: 8. CDR1 is SGHDT and CDR2 is YYEEEE in the germline V gene. The CDR3 totals 16 residues.